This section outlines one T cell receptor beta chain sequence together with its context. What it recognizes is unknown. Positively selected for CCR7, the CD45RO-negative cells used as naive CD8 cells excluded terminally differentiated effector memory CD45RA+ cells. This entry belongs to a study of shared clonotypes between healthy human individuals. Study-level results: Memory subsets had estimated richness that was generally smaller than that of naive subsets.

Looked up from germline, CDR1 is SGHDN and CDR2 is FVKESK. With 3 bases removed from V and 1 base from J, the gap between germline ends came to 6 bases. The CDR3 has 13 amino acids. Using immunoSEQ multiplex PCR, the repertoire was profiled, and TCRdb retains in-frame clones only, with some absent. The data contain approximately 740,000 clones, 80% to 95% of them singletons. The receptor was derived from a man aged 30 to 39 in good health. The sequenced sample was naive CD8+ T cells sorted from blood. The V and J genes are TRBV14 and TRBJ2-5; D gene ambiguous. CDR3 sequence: CASSHRPQETQYF. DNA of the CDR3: TGTGCCAGCAGCCACAGACCCCAAGAGACCCAGTACTTC.